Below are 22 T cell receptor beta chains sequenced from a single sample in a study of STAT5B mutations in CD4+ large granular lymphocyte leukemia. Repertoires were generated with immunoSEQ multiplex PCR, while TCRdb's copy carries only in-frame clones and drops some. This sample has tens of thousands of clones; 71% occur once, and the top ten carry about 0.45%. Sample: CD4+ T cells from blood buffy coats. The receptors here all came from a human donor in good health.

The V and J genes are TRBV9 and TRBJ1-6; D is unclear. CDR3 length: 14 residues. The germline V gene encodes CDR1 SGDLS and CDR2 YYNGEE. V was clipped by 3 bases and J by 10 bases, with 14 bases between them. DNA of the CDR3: TGTGCCAGCAGCGGTAGCGGGTTTCGATCACCCCTCCACTTT. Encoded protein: CASSGSGFRSPLHF.

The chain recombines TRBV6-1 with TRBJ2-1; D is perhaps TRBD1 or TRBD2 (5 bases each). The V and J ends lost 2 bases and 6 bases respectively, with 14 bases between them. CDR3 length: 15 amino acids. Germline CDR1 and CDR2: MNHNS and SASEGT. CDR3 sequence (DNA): TGTGCCAGCAGTGAACCGGGACCCAGGACCAATGAGCAGTTCTTC. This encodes CASSEPGPRTNEQFF.

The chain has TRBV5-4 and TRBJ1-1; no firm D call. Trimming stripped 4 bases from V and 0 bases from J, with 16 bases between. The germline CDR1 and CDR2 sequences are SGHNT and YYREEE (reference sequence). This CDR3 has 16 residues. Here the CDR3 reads CASSPLGAGVNTEAFF. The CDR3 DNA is TGTGCCAGCAGCCCCCTCGGCGCAGGCGTGAACACTGAAGCTTTCTTT.

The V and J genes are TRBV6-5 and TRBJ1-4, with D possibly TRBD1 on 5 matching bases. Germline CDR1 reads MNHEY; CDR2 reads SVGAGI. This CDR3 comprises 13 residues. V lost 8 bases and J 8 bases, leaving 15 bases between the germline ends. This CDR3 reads CASHQGKWEKLFF. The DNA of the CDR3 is TGTGCCAGCCATCAGGGTAAGTGGGAAAAACTGTTTTTT.

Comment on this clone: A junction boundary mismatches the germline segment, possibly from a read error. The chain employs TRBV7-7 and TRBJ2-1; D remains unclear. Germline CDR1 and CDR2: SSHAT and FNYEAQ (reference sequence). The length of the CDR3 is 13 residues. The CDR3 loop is CASSLNEANEQFF. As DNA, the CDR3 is TGTGCTAGCAGCTTAAATGAGGCCAATGAGCAGTTCTTC.

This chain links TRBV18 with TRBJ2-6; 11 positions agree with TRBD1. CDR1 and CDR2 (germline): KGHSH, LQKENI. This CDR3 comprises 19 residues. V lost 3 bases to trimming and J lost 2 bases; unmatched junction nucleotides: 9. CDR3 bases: TGTGCCAGCTCACCCATTACCGGGACAGGGGGGCCTGGGGCCAACGTCCTGACTTTC. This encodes CASSPITGTGGPGANVLTF.

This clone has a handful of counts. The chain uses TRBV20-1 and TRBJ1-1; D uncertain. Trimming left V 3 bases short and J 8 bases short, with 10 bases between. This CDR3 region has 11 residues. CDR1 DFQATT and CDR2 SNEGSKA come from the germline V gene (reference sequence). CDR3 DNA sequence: TGCAGTGCTAGGGGAGGTCTCGAAGCTTTCTTT. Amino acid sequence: CSARGGLEAFF.

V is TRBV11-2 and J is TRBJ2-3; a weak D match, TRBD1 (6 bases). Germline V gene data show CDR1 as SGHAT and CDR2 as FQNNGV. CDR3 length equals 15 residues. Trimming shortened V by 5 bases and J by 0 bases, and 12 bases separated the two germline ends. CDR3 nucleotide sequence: TGTGCCAGCAGCCAGGGGACATATAGCACAGATACGCAGTATTTT. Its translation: CASSQGTYSTDTQYF.

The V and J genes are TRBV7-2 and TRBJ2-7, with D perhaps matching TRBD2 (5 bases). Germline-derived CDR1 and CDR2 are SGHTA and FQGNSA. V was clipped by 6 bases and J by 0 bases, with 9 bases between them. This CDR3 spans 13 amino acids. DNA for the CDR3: TGTGCCAGCAGGTCGGGGTACTCCTACGAGCAGTACTTC. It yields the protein CASRSGYSYEQYF.

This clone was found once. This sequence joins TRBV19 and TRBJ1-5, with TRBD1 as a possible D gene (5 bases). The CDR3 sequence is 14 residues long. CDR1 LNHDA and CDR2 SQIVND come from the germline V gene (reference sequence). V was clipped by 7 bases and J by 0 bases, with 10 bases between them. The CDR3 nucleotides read TGTGCCAGTAAGGACAAACCTAGCAATCAGCCCCAGCATTTT. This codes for CASKDKPSNQPQHF.

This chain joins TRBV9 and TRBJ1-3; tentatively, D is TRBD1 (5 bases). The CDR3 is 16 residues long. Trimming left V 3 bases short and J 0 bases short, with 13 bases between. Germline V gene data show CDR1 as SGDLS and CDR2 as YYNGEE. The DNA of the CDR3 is TGTGCCAGCAGCGGGCTAGGGACGGACTCTGGAAACACCATATATTTT. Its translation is CASSGLGTDSGNTIYF. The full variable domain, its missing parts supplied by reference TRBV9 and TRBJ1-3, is DSGVTQTPKHLITATGQRVTLRCSPRSGDLSVYWYQQSLDQGLQFLIQYYNGEERAKGNILERFSAQQFPDLHSELNLSSLELGDSALYFCASSGLGTDSGNTIYFGEGSWLTVV.

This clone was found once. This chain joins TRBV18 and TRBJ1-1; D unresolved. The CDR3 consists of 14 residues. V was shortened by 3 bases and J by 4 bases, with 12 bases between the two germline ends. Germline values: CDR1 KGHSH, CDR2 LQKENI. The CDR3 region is CASSPQEVGTEAFF. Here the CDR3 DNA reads TGTGCCAGCTCACCCCAAGAGGTGGGCACTGAAGCTTTCTTT.

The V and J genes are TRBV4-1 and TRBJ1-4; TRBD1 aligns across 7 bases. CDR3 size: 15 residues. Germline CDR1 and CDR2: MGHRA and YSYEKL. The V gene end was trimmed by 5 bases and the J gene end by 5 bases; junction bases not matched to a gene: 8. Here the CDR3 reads CASSKLRDSNEKLFF. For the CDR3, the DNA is TGCGCCAGCAGCAAACTCCGGGACAGCAATGAAAAACTGTTTTTT.

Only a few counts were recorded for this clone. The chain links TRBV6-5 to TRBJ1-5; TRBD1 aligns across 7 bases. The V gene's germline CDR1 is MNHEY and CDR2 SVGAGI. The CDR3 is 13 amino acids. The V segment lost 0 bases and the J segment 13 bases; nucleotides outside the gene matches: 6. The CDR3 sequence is CASSYSTGNLQHF. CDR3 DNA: TGTGCCAGCAGTTACTCGACAGGGAACCTACAGCATTTT.

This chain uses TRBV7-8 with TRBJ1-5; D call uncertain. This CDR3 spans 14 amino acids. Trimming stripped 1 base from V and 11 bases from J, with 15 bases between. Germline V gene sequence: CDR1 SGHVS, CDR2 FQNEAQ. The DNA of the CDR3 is TGTGCCAGCAGCTTAGTTGGTGTCGGTTCAGCCCAGCATTTT. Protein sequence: CASSLVGVGSAQHF.

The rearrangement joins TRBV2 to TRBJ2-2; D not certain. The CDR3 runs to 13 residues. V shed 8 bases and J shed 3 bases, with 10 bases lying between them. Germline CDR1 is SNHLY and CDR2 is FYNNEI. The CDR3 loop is CASRSADTGELFF. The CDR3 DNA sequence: TGTGCCAGCCGATCCGCGGACACCGGGGAGCTGTTTTTT.

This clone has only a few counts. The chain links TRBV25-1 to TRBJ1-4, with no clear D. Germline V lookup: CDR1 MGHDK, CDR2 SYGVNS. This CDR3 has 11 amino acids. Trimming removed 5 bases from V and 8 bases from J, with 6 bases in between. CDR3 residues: CASSYREKLFF. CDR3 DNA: TGTGCCAGCAGTTACCGGGAAAAACTGTTTTTT.

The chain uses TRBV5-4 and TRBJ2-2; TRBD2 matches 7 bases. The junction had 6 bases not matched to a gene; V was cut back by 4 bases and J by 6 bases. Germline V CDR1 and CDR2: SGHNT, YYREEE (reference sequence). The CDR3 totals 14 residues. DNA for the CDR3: TGTGCCAGCAGCGAACTAGCGAGGGCCGGGGAGCTGTTTTTT. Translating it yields CASSELARAGELFF.

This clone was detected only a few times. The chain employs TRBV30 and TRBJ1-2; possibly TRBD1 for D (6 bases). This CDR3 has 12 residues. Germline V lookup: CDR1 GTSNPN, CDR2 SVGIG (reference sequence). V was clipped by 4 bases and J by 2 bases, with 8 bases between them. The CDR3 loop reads CAWITGNYGYTF. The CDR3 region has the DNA TGTGCCTGGATTACAGGGAACTATGGCTACACCTTC.

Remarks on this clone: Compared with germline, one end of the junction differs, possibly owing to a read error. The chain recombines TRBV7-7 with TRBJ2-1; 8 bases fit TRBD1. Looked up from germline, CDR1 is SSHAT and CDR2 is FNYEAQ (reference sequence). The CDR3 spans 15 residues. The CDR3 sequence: CASSSGTGSYNEQFF. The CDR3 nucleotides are TGTGCTAGCAGCTCCGGGACAGGCTCCTACAATGAGCAGTTCTTC.

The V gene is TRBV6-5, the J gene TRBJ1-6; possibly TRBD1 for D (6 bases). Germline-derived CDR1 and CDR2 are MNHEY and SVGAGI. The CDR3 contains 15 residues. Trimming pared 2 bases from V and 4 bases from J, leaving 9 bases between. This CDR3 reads CASSYGQGYNSPLHF. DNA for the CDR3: TGTGCCAGCAGTTACGGTCAGGGGTATAATTCACCCCTCCACTTT.

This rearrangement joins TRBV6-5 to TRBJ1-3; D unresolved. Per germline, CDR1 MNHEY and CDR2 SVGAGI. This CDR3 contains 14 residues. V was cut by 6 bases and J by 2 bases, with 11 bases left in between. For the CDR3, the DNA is TGTGCCAGCAGGCGTTTCACCACTGGAAACACCATATATTTT. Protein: CASRRFTTGNTIYF.